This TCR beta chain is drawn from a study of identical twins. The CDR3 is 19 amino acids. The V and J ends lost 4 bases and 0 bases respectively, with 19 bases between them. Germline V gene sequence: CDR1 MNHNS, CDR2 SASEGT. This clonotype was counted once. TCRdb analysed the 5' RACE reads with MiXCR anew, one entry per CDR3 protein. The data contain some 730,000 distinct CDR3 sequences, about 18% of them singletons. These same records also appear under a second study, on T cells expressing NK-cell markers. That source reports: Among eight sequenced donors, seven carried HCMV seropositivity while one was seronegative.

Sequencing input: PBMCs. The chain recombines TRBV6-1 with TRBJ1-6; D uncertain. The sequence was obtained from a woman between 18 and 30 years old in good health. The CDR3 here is CASSGETLWLSSYNSPLHF. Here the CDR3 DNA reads TGTGCCAGCAGTGGTGAGACTCTCTGGCTAAGCTCCTATAATTCACCCCTCCACTTT.